A single sample is the source of the 10 T cell receptor beta chains below, sequenced in a study of blood T cell repertoires in COVID-19. Measured with immunoSEQ multiplex PCR; TCRdb has only the in-frame clones, and not every one. The sample has more than 200,000 clones; around 83% are singletons. The sequenced sample was peripheral blood. These receptors came from a woman of 80 years or more with COVID-19, enrolled during active disease.

The rearrangement uses TRBV14 and TRBJ1-1; perhaps TRBD1 as D (6 bases). V shed 4 bases and J shed 10 bases, with 13 bases lying between them. The CDR3 has 12 residues. The germline CDR1 and CDR2 sequences are SGHDN and FVKESK. The CDR3 loop is CASSPGQTVAFF. DNA of the CDR3: TGTGCCAGCAGCCCCGGACAGACCGTAGCTTTCTTT.

The genes are TRBV3-1 (or the pseudogene TRBV3-2) and TRBJ1-4; no firm D call. The germline V gene has CDR1 LGHDT and CDR2 YNNKEL (reference sequence). The V end lost 3 bases, the J end lost 0 bases, and 8 bases lay between the germline ends. This CDR3 spans 15 amino acids. CDR3 sequence (DNA): TGTGCCAGCAGCCATACTTATGCAACTAATGAAAAACTGTTTTTT. It encodes CASSHTYATNEKLFF.

The rearrangement uses TRBV19 and TRBJ1-1, with 10 bases identical to TRBD1. The CDR3 spans 13 residues. CDR1 and CDR2 (germline): LNHDA, SQIVND (reference sequence). V lost 8 bases, J lost 6 bases, and 6 bases stayed unmatched. The CDR3 nucleotides are TGTGCCAGTTTGGACAGGGGGAGGGCTGAAGCTTTCTTT. This sequence encodes CASLDRGRAEAFF.

This chain uses TRBV11-2 with TRBJ2-7, with a tentative D call TRBD2 (5 bases). This CDR3 is 15 amino acids long. Trimming shortened V by 0 bases and J by 3 bases, and 12 bases separated the two germline ends. Germline V gives CDR1 SGHAT, CDR2 FQNNGV. The CDR3 loop is CASSLDVGNYYEQYF. The CDR3 DNA reads TGTGCCAGCAGCTTAGATGTCGGGAATTACTACGAGCAGTACTTC.

The CDR3 spells CASSFPPTGELFF. The CDR3 nucleotides are TGTGCCAGCAGTTTCCCTCCCACCGGGGAGCTGTTTTTT. The chain is built from TRBV28 and TRBJ2-2, with D unresolved. Trimming removed 3 bases at V and 4 bases at J, with 6 bases between. Germline CDR1 reads MDHEN; CDR2 reads SYDVKM. This CDR3 has 13 residues. Full variable domain (rest looked up from reference TRBV28 and TRBJ2-2): DVKVTQSSRYLVKRTGEKVFLECVQDMDHENMFWYRQDPGLGLRLIYFSYDVKMKEKGDIPEGYSVSREKKERFSLILESASTNQTSMYLCASSFPPTGELFFGEGSRLTVL.

The chain couples TRBV28 to TRBJ1-2; D is ambiguous. The V end lost 4 bases, the J end lost 8 bases, and 5 bases lay between the germline ends. This CDR3 is 10 amino acids long. CDR1 and CDR2 (germline): MDHEN, SYDVKM. The CDR3 DNA reads TGTGCCAGCAGTTCTACCGGCTACACCTTC. This encodes CASSSTGYTF.

The rearrangement uses TRBV2 and TRBJ1-2; D perhaps matches TRBD1 (6 bases). The CDR3 extends over 14 amino acids. Trimming stripped 9 bases from V and 2 bases from J, with 16 bases between. CDR1 is SNHLY and CDR2 is FYNNEI in the germline V gene. CDR3 residues: CASHADRTNYGYTF. The CDR3 coding sequence is TGTGCCAGTCACGCGGACAGAACAAACTATGGCTACACCTTC.

J is TRBJ2-7 and V is TRBV11-2; TRBD2 matches at 12 bases. The germline CDR1 and CDR2 sequences are SGHAT and FQNNGV. With V trimmed by 4 bases and J by 3 bases, 1 base remained unmatched. The CDR3 sequence is 14 residues long. The CDR3 nucleotides read TGTGCCAGCAGCTCGACTAGCGGGGGCTACGAGCAGTACTTC. It is translated as CASSSTSGGYEQYF.

V and J are TRBV10-3 and TRBJ2-2, with TRBD1 matching over 10 bases. The trim removed 5 bases at V and 3 bases at J, leaving 3 bases unmatched. Germline V gene lookup returns CDR1 ENHRY and CDR2 SYGVKD. The CDR3 spans 15 residues. Written as DNA, the CDR3 is TGTGCCATCAGTCGACAGGGGGCGGACACCGGGGAGCTGTTTTTT. It yields the protein CAISRQGADTGELFF.

This chain connects TRBV14 to TRBJ2-3; the D is unclear. The CDR3 contains 15 residues. V was cut by 0 bases and J by 2 bases, with 9 bases left in between. Germline V gene sequence: CDR1 SGHDN, CDR2 FVKESK. CDR3 nucleotide sequence: TGTGCCAGCAGCCAAGAGCGCTTAAACACAGATACGCAGTATTTT. Its translation: CASSQERLNTDTQYF.